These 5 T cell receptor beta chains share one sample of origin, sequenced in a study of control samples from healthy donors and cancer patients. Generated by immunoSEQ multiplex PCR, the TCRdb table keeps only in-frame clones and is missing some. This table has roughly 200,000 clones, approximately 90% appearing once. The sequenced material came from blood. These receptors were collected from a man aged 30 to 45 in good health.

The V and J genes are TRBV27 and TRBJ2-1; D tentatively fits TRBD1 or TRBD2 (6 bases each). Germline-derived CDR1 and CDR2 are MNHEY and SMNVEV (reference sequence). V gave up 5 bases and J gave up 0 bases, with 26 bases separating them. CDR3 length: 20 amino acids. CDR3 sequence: CASSPIKTKGGFGSYNEQFF. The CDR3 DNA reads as TGTGCCAGCAGTCCTATAAAAACTAAGGGGGGTTTTGGCTCCTACAATGAGCAGTTCTTC.

For the CDR3, the DNA is TGTGCCAGCAGCTTCTTACTTCGAAATGAGCAGTTCTTC. This encodes CASSFLLRNEQFF. The chain employs TRBV7-9 and TRBJ2-1; D gene unclear. Trimming removed 3 bases at V and 7 bases at J, with 10 bases between. Germline V gene sequence: CDR1 SEHNR, CDR2 FQNEAQ (reference sequence). The CDR3 length is 13 residues.

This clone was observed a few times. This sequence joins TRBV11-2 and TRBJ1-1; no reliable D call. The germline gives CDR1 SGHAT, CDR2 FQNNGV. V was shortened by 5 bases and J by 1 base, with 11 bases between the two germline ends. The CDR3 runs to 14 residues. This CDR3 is CASSALPGNTEAFF. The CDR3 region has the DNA TGTGCCAGCAGCGCCCTCCCGGGGAACACTGAAGCTTTCTTT.

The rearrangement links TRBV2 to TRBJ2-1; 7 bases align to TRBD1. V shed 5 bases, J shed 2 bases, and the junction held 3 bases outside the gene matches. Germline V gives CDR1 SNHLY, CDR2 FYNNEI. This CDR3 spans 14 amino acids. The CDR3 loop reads CASSLGQTYNEQFF. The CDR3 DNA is TGTGCCAGCAGTCTGGGACAGACCTACAATGAGCAGTTCTTC.

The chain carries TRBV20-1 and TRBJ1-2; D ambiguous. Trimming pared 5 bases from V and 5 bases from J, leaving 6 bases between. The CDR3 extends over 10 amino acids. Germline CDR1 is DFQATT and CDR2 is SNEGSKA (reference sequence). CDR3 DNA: TGCAGTGCTGGGGAGTATGGCTACACCTTC. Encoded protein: CSAGEYGYTF.